These 6 T cell receptor beta chains originate from one sample sequenced in a study of PD-1 blockade in mismatch repair-deficient tumors. The data were produced by immunoSEQ multiplex PCR, yet TCRdb's version contains in-frame clones alone and is incomplete. The table lists about 84,000 clones, approximately 81% of them singletons. This specimen consisted of peripheral blood, obtained 12 weeks after starting pembrolizumab. The source of these receptors is an adult with mismatch repair-deficient cancer.

V usage is TRBV11-3 and J usage is TRBJ2-2; D gene uncertain. CDR3 length equals 14 residues. Germline CDR1 SGHNT, CDR2 YENEEA. The V gene lost 5 bases and the J gene lost 4 bases, with 11 bases spanning the gap. DNA for the CDR3: TGTGCCAGCAGCAACTTTAGAAGCACCGGGGAGCTGTTTTTT. Protein: CASSNFRSTGELFF. Supplemented by reference TRBV11-3 and TRBJ2-2, the full variable domain reads EAGVVQSPRYKIIEKKQPVAFWCNPISGHNTLYWYLQNLGQGPELLIRYENEEAVDDSQLPKDRFSAERLKGVDSTLKIQPAELGDSAVYLCASSNFRSTGELFFGEGSRLTVL.

In the case of this clone: Within the sample, other DNA sequences also encode this same CDR3. V is TRBV10-3 and J is TRBJ2-7; 10 nucleotides match TRBD1. Germline assignment: CDR1 ENHRY and CDR2 SYGVKD. The J segment lost 4 bases and the V segment lost 3 bases, leaving 3 bases of the junction unmatched. The CDR3 runs 14 residues. The CDR3 here is CAISDGQGGYEQYF. The CDR3 DNA reads as TGTGCCATCAGTGACGGACAGGGGGGTTACGAGCAGTACTTC.

The chain couples TRBV2 to TRBJ2-7, with TRBD2 identical over 15 bases. In germline, CDR1 is SNHLY, CDR2 FYNNEI. The CDR3 contains 14 residues. Trimming at V came to 2 bases and at J to 12 bases, leaving 5 bases not matched to a gene. The CDR3 protein is CASSERGLAGGPYF. The CDR3 coding sequence is TGTGCCAGCAGTGAAAGAGGACTAGCGGGAGGGCCGTACTTC.

The chain has TRBV19 and TRBJ2-3; D is unclear. The CDR3 runs 16 residues. The germline V gene encodes CDR1 LNHDA and CDR2 SQIVND (reference sequence). V lost 5 bases, J lost 6 bases, and 21 bases lay in between. Here the CDR3 DNA reads TGTGCCAGTAGTTCAGAAAGGGATTTTGAATCCGATACGCAGTATTTT. The encoded protein is CASSSERDFESDTQYF.

This clone was picked up a small number of times. The chain combines TRBV5-4 with TRBJ2-1; D uncertain. V was shortened by 5 bases and J by 9 bases, with 12 bases between the two germline ends. The CDR3 sequence is 12 residues long. Germline V gives CDR1 SGHNT, CDR2 YYREEE (reference sequence). The CDR3 here is CASRLNTREQFF. CDR3 bases: TGTGCCAGCAGACTTAATACACGTGAGCAGTTCTTC.

The gene calls are TRBV6-5 and TRBJ1-1; D is ambiguous. With 5 bases removed from V and 4 bases from J, the gap between germline ends came to 14 bases. Germline V gene data show CDR1 as MNHEY and CDR2 as SVGAGI. The CDR3 is 14 residues long. The DNA for the CDR3 is TGTGCCAGCAGTATAGCGGCAGGTCCCACTGAAGCTTTCTTT. It codes for CASSIAAGPTEAFF.